These 19 T cell receptor beta chains share one sample of origin, sequenced in a study of cytomegalovirus exposure and HLA in healthy donors. The study ran its PCR with 60 Vbeta and 13 Jbeta primers. Profiling relied on immunoSEQ multiplex PCR, and the TCRdb table lists in-frame clones only, not all of them. The profile shows 100,000 to 120,000 clones, roughly 80% of them singletons. Material: PBMCs. Every receptor here comes from a man aged 30-40 years in good health and CMV-seropositive.

The chain has TRBV21-1 and TRBJ2-3; TRBD2 is taken as the D call from the table, unchecked against the DNA. TRBV21-1 is marked as a pseudogene. The CDR3 sequence is 17 residues long. The CDR3 coding sequence is TGTGCCAGCAGCAAAGATGGGACTAGCGGGGGAACAGATACGCAGTATTTT. Protein sequence: CASSKDGTSGGTDTQYF.

The genes are TRBV5-1 and TRBJ2-7; 7 bases are a match to TRBD1. Germline V gives CDR1 SGHRS, CDR2 YFSETQ. There are 12 residues in the CDR3. J gave up 4 bases and V 5 bases, and 3 bases lay outside the gene matches. The CDR3 DNA reads as TGCGCCAGCAGGGACAGGACATACGAGCAGTACTTC. Protein product: CASRDRTYEQYF.

V is TRBV6-1 and J is TRBJ1-5; no definite D call. The CDR3 contains 15 residues. V lost 1 base and J 2 bases, leaving 9 bases between the germline ends. From germline, CDR1 is MNHNS and CDR2 SASEGT. The CDR3, as DNA: TGTGCCAGCAGTGAAGTGGGCCAGGGCAATCAGCCCCAGCATTTT. Its protein is CASSEVGQGNQPQHF.

This clone was found a few times. This likely comes from a read error, as the CDR3 has no conserved phenylalanine or tryptophan at its end. The CDR3 sequence: CASISGTSGVTGELFV. The CDR3 DNA reads TGCGCCAGCATCAGCGGGACTAGCGGGGTGACCGGGGAGCTGTTTGTT. The V call is TRBV5-1, the J call TRBJ2-2; 13 bases are a match to TRBD2. Germline CDR1 is SGHRS and CDR2 is YFSETQ. After removal of 6 bases from V and 5 bases from J, the junction contained 7 bases not matched to a gene. The CDR3 spans 16 residues.

V usage is TRBV7-2 and J usage is TRBJ2-3; tentative D call: TRBD1 (6 bases). The germline V gene encodes CDR1 SGHTA and CDR2 FQGNSA. The V and J ends lost 3 bases and 5 bases respectively, with 24 bases between them. The CDR3 loop spans 18 amino acids. The CDR3 is CASSFGPSVGALGDTQYF. The CDR3 DNA follows: TGTGCCAGCAGCTTCGGCCCCTCCGTGGGGGCCTTGGGAGATACGCAGTATTTT.

The chain uses TRBV23-1 and TRBJ2-3, with D perhaps TRBD2 (6 bases). TRBV23-1 is sorted into the ORF group, with uncertain function. The length of the CDR3 is 17 residues. V lost 5 bases and J lost 3, with 21 bases in between. DNA for the CDR3: TGCGCCAGCAGTAACGCCGGGACTGAGAAGGGGACAGATACGCAGTATTTT. Translating it yields CASSNAGTEKGTDTQYF.

The rearrangement links TRBV5-1 to TRBJ2-3; TRBD2 aligns across 10 bases. This CDR3 region has 16 residues. Per germline, CDR1 SGHRS and CDR2 YFSETQ. V gave up 4 bases and J gave up 0 bases; unmatched junction bases: 5. The CDR3 sequence is CASSALAGGSTDTQYF. The CDR3 DNA reads TGCGCCAGCAGCGCATTAGCGGGGGGCAGCACAGATACGCAGTATTTT.

In this sample, this clone turned up once. The V gene is TRBV5-1, the J gene TRBJ1-1; no firm D call. The V gene lost 0 bases and the J gene lost 0 bases, with 12 bases spanning the gap. The V gene's germline CDR1 is SGHRS and CDR2 YFSETQ. The CDR3 has 16 residues. The CDR3 region is CASSLDSRALNTEAFF. DNA of the CDR3: TGCGCCAGCAGCTTGGATTCGCGGGCCCTGAACACTGAAGCTTTCTTT.

V and J are TRBV18 and TRBJ1-3, with 7 bases aligning to TRBD1. There are 15 residues in the CDR3. Germline CDR1 and CDR2: KGHSH and LQKENI. The ends lost 5 bases at V and 2 bases at J; junction bases unmatched: 6. The CDR3 loop reads CASSYTGEPGNTIYF. The DNA of the CDR3 is TGTGCCAGCTCATATACAGGGGAACCTGGAAACACCATATATTTT.

The chain carries TRBV18 and TRBJ2-5; 11 positions agree with TRBD2. CDR3 length: 14 residues. The V segment lost 3 bases and the J segment 5 bases; nucleotides outside the gene matches: 2. Germline loops: CDR1 KGHSH, CDR2 LQKENI. CDR3 sequence: CASSPRLAGETQYF. CDR3 DNA sequence: TGTGCCAGCTCACCTAGACTAGCGGGGGAGACCCAGTACTTC.

This chain connects TRBV2 to TRBJ2-5, with 9 bases identical to TRBD1. Germline loops: CDR1 SNHLY, CDR2 FYNNEI. V shed 7 bases and J 9 bases; nucleotides not matched to a gene: 9. The CDR3 length is 13 residues. DNA of the CDR3: TGTGCCAGCACCGCGGGACAGGGTATACCCCAGTACTTC. Translated, it gives CASTAGQGIPQYF.

The rearrangement links TRBV19 to TRBJ1-1; possibly TRBD1 for D (6 bases). The CDR3 sequence is 14 residues long. The germline gives CDR1 LNHDA, CDR2 SQIVND (reference sequence). V was trimmed by 5 bases and J by 4 bases, leaving 14 bases between them. Here the CDR3 reads CASSETGVSTEAFF. DNA of the CDR3: TGTGCCAGTAGTGAGACAGGTGTCAGCACTGAAGCTTTCTTT.

This rearrangement joins TRBV27 to TRBJ1-4; TRBD1 agrees at 9 bases. The ends lost 6 bases at V and 10 bases at J; junction bases unmatched: 12. CDR3 length: 15 residues. CDR1 is MNHEY, CDR2 SMNVEV, per germline (reference sequence). CDR3 sequence reads: CASRDDRTGAGKLFF. The CDR3 nucleotides are TGTGCCAGCAGAGACGACCGGACAGGGGCCGGAAAACTGTTTTTT.

This clone was detected a few times. The chain joins TRBV7-8 to TRBJ1-1, with a weak D call TRBD1 (6 bases). CDR3 length: 16 residues. The V end lost 2 bases, the J end lost 5 bases, and 18 bases lay between the germline ends. Germline CDR1 SGHVS, CDR2 FQNEAQ. The CDR3 DNA is TGTGCCAGCAGCTTAAGCGAGGCGGGCAGGGGTACTGAAGCTTTCTTT. Its protein product is CASSLSEAGRGTEAFF.

The rearrangement joins TRBV7-2 to TRBJ2-1, with 10 bases that match TRBD2. CDR3 length: 15 residues. V lost 1 base and J lost 10; bases outside the gene matches: 7. CDR1 and CDR2 from the germline V gene are SGHTA and FQGNSA. CDR3 in DNA: TGTGCCAGCAGCTTAGTGGCTAGCGGGGGCCACGAGCAGTTCTTC. It codes for CASSLVASGGHEQFF.

This clone was counted only a few times. This chain uses TRBV7-8 with TRBJ1-2; TRBD1 agrees at 7 bases. Germline assignment: CDR1 SGHVS and CDR2 FQNEAQ. V was clipped by 4 bases and J by 11 bases; unmatched bases: 13. CDR3 length: 14 amino acids. CDR3 residues: CASSSDRDSLRYTF. The CDR3, as DNA: TGTGCCAGCAGCTCCGACCGGGACAGCCTCCGGTACACCTTC.

The gene calls are TRBV28 and TRBJ1-2, with TRBD1 matching over 9 bases. V lost 6 bases, J lost 0 bases, and 8 bases stayed unmatched. The CDR3 runs 16 residues. Germline CDR1 reads MDHEN; CDR2 reads SYDVKM. The CDR3 sequence: CASSLGQGGANYGYTF. Here the CDR3 DNA reads TGTGCCAGCAGCCTGGGACAGGGTGGGGCTAACTATGGCTACACCTTC.

V gene TRBV6-6 combines with J gene TRBJ1-5; TRBD1 matches 8 bases. CDR3 size: 16 residues. Germline V gene sequence: CDR1 MNHNY, CDR2 SVGAGI (reference sequence). J gave up 7 bases and V 4 bases, and 12 bases lay outside the gene matches. The DNA of the CDR3 is TGTGCCAGCAGTTCGCTGGACAGGGAGGGGCCCCAGCCCCAGCATTTT. This codes for CASSSLDREGPQPQHF.

J is TRBJ2-2 and V is TRBV25-1; D is perhaps TRBD1 (6 bases). V dropped 5 bases and J dropped 6 bases, with 13 bases sitting between them. Germline assignment: CDR1 MGHDK and CDR2 SYGVNS. This CDR3 is 14 amino acids long. Written as DNA, the CDR3 is TGTGCCAGCAGTAAACTTGCAGGGGCCGGGGAGCTGTTTTTT. Amino acid sequence: CASSKLAGAGELFF.